A single sample gave rise to the 14 T cell receptor beta chains below, sequenced in a study of shared clonotypes between healthy human individuals. Naive CD8 cells comprised CD45RO-negative, CCR7-positively selected cells, excluding terminally differentiated effector memory CD45RA+ cells. Measured with immunoSEQ multiplex PCR; TCRdb has only the in-frame clones, and not every one. Here the sample spans about 2 million clones, approximately 94% being singletons. Sequencing was done on a sample of naive CD8+ T cells sorted from blood. Receptors were obtained from a man aged 18 to 29 in good health.

V gene TRBV10-1 combines with J gene TRBJ1-1; a weak D match, TRBD1 (6 bases). The germline gives CDR1 WNHNN, CDR2 SYGVQD (reference sequence). V was cut by 0 bases and J by 0 bases, with 8 bases left in between. The CDR3 is 15 residues long. The CDR3 DNA sequence: TGCGCCAGCAGTGAGTCGGGGACAATGAACACTGAAGCTTTCTTT. It encodes CASSESGTMNTEAFF.

Details on this clone: Other DNA sequences from this sample encode an identical CDR3 as well. The chain carries TRBV6-5 and TRBJ2-3; D is undetermined. Per germline, CDR1 MNHEY and CDR2 SVGAGI. V lost 2 bases, J lost 0 bases, and 9 bases lay in between. CDR3 length equals 15 residues. CDR3 protein: CASSYVAGSTDTQYF. The DNA of the CDR3 is TGTGCCAGCAGTTACGTGGCCGGGAGCACAGATACGCAGTATTTT.

The chain couples TRBV7-2 to TRBJ1-5; D call uncertain. Germline V gene lookup returns CDR1 SGHTA and CDR2 FQGNSA. V was trimmed by 4 bases and J by 1 base, leaving 17 bases between them. There are 17 residues in the CDR3. DNA for the CDR3: TGTGCCAGCAGCTCGTTAAACCTGGATCTCAGCAATCAGCCCCAGCATTTT. The encoded protein is CASSSLNLDLSNQPQHF. Looking up the rest from reference TRBV7-2 and TRBJ1-5 gives the full variable domain: GAGVSQSPSNKVTEKGKDVELRCDPISGHTALYWYRQSLGQGLEFLIYFQGNSAPDKSGLPSDRFSAERTGGSVSTLTIQRTQQEDSAVYLCASSSLNLDLSNQPQHFGDGTRLSIL.

The chain joins TRBV30 to TRBJ1-3; TRBD1 agrees at 7 bases. The germline CDR1 and CDR2 sequences are GTSNPN and SVGIG (reference sequence). Unmatched junction bases numbered 8, after V lost 4 bases and J lost 5 bases. The CDR3 loop spans 14 amino acids. CDR3 region: CAWMDRTGRNTIYF. As DNA, the CDR3 is TGTGCCTGGATGGACAGGACAGGCAGAAACACCATATATTTT.

The genes are TRBV6-5 and TRBJ2-7; TRBD1 or TRBD2 may be the D gene (5 bases each). Germline CDR1 and CDR2: MNHEY and SVGAGI. With 8 bases removed from V and 0 bases from J, the gap between germline ends came to 14 bases. The length of the CDR3 is 14 residues. The CDR3 region is CASGDLTISYEQYF. In nucleotides, the CDR3 is TGTGCCAGCGGGGACCTCACGATCTCCTACGAGCAGTACTTC.

The chain uses TRBV27 and TRBJ2-3; 12 positions agree with TRBD2. The CDR3 is made up of 14 amino acids. Germline V gene data show CDR1 as MNHEY and CDR2 as SMNVEV (reference sequence). Germline trimming cut 7 bases from V and 6 bases from J; bases unmatched to any gene: 5. CDR3 sequence (DNA): TGTGCCAGCACAACACTAGCGGGGGGCGATACGCAGTATTTT. Its protein product is CASTTLAGGDTQYF.

The chain recombines TRBV30 with TRBJ2-7; 10 bases agree with TRBD1. The CDR3 has 13 residues. Per germline, CDR1 GTSNPN and CDR2 SVGIG (reference sequence). J gave up 4 bases and V 3 bases, and 3 bases lay outside the gene matches. The CDR3 sequence is CAWRGQGRYEQYF. CDR3 coding DNA: TGTGCCTGGAGGGGACAGGGGAGATACGAGCAGTACTTC.

The V call is TRBV4-3, the J call TRBJ2-7; 9 bases match TRBD1. Looked up from germline, CDR1 is LGHNA and CDR2 is YSLEER. This CDR3 is 14 amino acids long. J gave up 3 bases and V 3 bases, and 3 bases lay outside the gene matches. CDR3 sequence: CASSHMGQGYEQYF. The CDR3 DNA sequence: TGCGCCAGCAGCCATATGGGACAGGGCTACGAGCAGTACTTC.

Comment on this clone: Different DNA sequences within this sample yield the same CDR3. The J gene is TRBJ1-4, the V gene TRBV25-1; 9 nucleotides agree with TRBD1. Germline assignment: CDR1 MGHDK and CDR2 SYGVNS. The ends lost 5 bases at V and 8 bases at J; junction bases unmatched: 6. The CDR3 has 14 residues. The CDR3 loop reads CASSPGQGGEKLFF. DNA of the CDR3: TGTGCCAGCAGTCCGGGACAGGGTGGAGAAAAACTGTTTTTT.

This chain links TRBV27 with TRBJ2-7; 11 nucleotides match TRBD2. V dropped 5 bases and J dropped 7; count of bases not matched to a gene: 7. CDR1 and CDR2 from the germline V gene are MNHEY and SMNVEV (reference sequence). There are 14 residues in the CDR3. Here the CDR3 reads CASSVAGGPVEQYF. The DNA for the CDR3 is TGTGCCAGCAGTGTAGCGGGAGGGCCCGTGGAGCAGTACTTC.

This clone was counted between two and nine times. The chain couples TRBV7-9 to TRBJ1-4; TRBD1 aligns across 10 bases. V shed 5 bases, J shed 7 bases, and the junction held 4 bases outside the gene matches. From germline, CDR1 is SEHNR and CDR2 FQNEAQ (reference sequence). The CDR3 loop spans 14 amino acids. CDR3 nucleotide sequence: TGTGCCAGCAGCCAGGGACAGGGGAGTGAAAAACTGTTTTTT. It codes for CASSQGQGSEKLFF. Drawing the rest from reference TRBV7-9 and TRBJ1-4, the complete variable domain is DTGVSQNPRHKITKRGQNVTFRCDPISEHNRLYWYRQTLGQGPEFLTYFQNEAQLEKSRLLSDRFSAERPKGSFSTLEIQRTEQGDSAMYLCASSQGQGSEKLFFGSGTQLSVL.

This rearrangement joins TRBV5-4 to TRBJ2-7; 9 bases are shared with TRBD2. The ends lost 0 bases at V and 0 bases at J; junction bases unmatched: 10. Germline V lookup: CDR1 SGHNT, CDR2 YYREEE (reference sequence). The CDR3 contains 18 residues. The CDR3 spells CASSLVAGVTPSSYEQYF. The CDR3 DNA follows: TGTGCCAGCAGCTTGGTAGCGGGAGTTACCCCGAGCTCCTACGAGCAGTACTTC.

The CDR3 nucleotides read TGCGCCAGCAGTGTCAGGGTGTCTGAGCAGTTCTTC. Its protein product is CASSVRVSEQFF. The V call is TRBV10-2, the J call TRBJ2-1; a possible D gene is TRBD1 (5 bases). The ends were cut back, 4 bases at V and 9 bases at J, with 10 bases in the middle. The CDR3 is made up of 12 amino acids. CDR1 and CDR2 from the germline V gene are WSHSY and SAAADI.

The rearrangement links TRBV21-1 to TRBJ2-2; TRBD2, as called in the table, went unchecked against the DNA. TRBV21-1 is labeled a pseudogene. The CDR3 is made up of 17 amino acids. CDR3 nucleotide sequence: TGTGCCAGCAGCAAAAAACGGGGACTAGCGTCCACCGGGGAGCTGTTTTTT. Translated: CASSKKRGLASTGELFF.